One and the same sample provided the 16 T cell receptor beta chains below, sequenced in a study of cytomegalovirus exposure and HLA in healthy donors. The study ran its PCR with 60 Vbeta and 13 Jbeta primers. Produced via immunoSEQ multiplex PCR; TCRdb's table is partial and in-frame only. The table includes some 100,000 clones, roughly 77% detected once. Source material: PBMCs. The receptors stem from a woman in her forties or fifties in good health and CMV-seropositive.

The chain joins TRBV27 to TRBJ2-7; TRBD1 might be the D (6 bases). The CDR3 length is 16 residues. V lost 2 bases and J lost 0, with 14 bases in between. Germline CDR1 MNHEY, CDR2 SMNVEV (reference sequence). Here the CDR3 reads CASSLGKGTHSYEQYF. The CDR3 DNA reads TGTGCCAGCAGTTTAGGTAAGGGGACACACTCCTACGAGCAGTACTTC.

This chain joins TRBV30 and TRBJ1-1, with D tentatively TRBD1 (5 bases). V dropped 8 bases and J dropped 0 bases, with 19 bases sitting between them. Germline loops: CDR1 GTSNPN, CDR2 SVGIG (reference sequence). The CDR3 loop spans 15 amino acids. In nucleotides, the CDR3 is TGTGCCGTTCTGTCAGGGTCCCTAATGAACACTGAAGCTTTCTTT. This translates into CAVLSGSLMNTEAFF.

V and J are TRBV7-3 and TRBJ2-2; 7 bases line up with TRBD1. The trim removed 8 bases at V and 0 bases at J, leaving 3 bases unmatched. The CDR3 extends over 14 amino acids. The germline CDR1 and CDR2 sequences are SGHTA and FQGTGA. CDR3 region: CASRQGPNTGELFF. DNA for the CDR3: TGTGCCAGCCGACAGGGACCGAACACCGGGGAGCTGTTTTTT.

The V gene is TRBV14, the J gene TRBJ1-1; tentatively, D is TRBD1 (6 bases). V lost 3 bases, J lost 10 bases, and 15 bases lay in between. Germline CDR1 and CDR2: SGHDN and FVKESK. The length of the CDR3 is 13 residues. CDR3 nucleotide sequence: TGTGCCAGCAGCCACCCAGGGGCCTTTCCAGCTTTCTTT. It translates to CASSHPGAFPAFF.

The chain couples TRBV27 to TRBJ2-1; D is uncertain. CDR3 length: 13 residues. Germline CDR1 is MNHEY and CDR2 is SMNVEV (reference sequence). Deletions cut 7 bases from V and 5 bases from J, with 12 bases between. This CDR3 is CASTPTLNNEQFF. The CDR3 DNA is TGTGCCAGCACTCCTACCCTTAACAATGAGCAGTTCTTC.

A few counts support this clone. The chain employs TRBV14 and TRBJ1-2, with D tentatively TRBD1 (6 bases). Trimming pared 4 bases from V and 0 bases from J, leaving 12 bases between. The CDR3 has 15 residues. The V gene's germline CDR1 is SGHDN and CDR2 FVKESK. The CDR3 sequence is CASSPTTGANYGYTF. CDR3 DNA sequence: TGTGCCAGCAGCCCCACGACAGGAGCTAACTATGGCTACACCTTC.

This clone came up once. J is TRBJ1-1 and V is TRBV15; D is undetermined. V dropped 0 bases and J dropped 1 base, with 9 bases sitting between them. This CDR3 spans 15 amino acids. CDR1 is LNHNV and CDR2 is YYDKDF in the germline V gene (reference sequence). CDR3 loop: CATSRDQATNTEAFF. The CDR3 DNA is TGTGCCACCAGCAGAGACCAGGCGACGAACACTGAAGCTTTCTTT.

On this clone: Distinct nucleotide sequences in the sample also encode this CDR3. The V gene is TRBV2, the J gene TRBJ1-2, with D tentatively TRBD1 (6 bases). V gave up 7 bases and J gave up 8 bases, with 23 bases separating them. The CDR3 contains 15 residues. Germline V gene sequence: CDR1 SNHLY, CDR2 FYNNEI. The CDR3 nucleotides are TGTGCCAGCAAGCTTCAATGGGACATTGGCTACGGCTACACCTTC. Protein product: CASKLQWDIGYGYTF.

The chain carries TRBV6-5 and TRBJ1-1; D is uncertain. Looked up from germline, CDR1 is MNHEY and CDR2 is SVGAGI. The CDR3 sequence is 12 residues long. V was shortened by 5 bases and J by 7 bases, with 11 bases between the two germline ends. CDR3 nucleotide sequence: TGTGCCAGCAGTGGTGCCGGGAGTGAAGCTTTCTTT. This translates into CASSGAGSEAFF.

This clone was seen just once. The CDR3 loop reads CASSPQGGGTEAFF. As DNA, the CDR3 is TGTGCCAGCTCACCACAGGGAGGTGGGACTGAAGCTTTCTTT. The V gene is TRBV18, the J gene TRBJ1-1, with D hard to call. The V and J ends lost 1 base and 5 bases respectively, with 11 bases between them. CDR1 and CDR2 from the germline V gene are KGHSH and LQKENI. The CDR3 runs 14 residues. Combining the CDR3 with reference TRBV18 and TRBJ1-1 gives the whole variable domain NAGVMQNPRHLVRRRGQEARLRCSPMKGHSHVYWYRQLPEEGLKFMVYLQKENIIDESGMPKERFSAEFPKEGPSILRIQQVVRGDSAAYFCASSPQGGGTEAFFGQGTRLTVV.

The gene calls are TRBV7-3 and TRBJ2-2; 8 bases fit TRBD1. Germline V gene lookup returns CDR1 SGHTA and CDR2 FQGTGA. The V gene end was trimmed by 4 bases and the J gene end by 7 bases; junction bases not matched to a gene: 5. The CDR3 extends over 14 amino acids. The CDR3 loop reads CASSWQGAGGELFF. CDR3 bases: TGTGCCAGCAGCTGGCAGGGGGCGGGCGGGGAGCTGTTTTTT.

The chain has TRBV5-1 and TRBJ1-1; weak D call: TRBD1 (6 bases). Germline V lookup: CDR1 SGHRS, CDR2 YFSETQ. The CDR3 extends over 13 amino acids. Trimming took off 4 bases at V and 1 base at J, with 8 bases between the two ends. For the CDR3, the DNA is TGCGCCAGCAGCGTACAGGGGAACACTGAAGCTTTCTTT. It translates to CASSVQGNTEAFF.

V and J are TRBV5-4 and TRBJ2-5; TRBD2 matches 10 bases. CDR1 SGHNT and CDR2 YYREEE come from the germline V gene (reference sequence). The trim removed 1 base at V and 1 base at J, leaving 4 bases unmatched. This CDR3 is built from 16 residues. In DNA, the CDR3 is TGTGCCAGCAGCTTGCGATCTAGCGGGGGCCAAGAGACCCAGTACTTC. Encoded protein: CASSLRSSGGQETQYF.

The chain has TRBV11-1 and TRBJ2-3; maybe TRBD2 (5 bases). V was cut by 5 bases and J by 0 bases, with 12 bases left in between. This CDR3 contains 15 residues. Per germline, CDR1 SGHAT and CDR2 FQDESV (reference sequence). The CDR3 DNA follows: TGTGCCAGCAGCAAGGGAGATCAGAGCACAGATACGCAGTATTTT. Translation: CASSKGDQSTDTQYF.

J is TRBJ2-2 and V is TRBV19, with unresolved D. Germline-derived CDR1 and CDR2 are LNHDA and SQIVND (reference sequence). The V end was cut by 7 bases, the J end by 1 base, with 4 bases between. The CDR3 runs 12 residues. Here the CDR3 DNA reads TGTGCCAGTAATCTGAACACCGGGGAGCTGTTTTTT. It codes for CASNLNTGELFF.

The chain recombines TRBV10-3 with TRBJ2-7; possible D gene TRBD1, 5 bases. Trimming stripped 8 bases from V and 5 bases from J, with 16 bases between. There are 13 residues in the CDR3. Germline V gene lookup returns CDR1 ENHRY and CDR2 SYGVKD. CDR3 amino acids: CAIESDSDDEQYF. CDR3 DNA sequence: TGTGCCATCGAATCTGACAGTGACGACGAGCAGTACTTC.